The present T cell receptor (beta chain) was sequenced within a study of blood T cell repertoires in COVID-19. Germline CDR1 reads LNHDA; CDR2 reads SQIVND (reference sequence). Between the trimmed V and J ends, which lost 5 bases and 4 bases, there was a span of 24 bases. The CDR3 has 18 residues. Per the original methods: Nucleated cell counts were estimated from reference gene primer amplification. Assay used: immunoSEQ multiplex PCR; TCRdb lists only in-frame clones, some missing. That table is the source of V, J and clone size, and D and trimming were worked out from the DNA. The sample lists some 150,000 clones; 75% to 85% were seen once.

The receptor comes from a man aged 50 or older with acute or convalescent COVID-19. Sequenced material: peripheral blood. The V call is TRBV19, the J call TRBJ1-5, with D possibly matching TRBD1 (5 bases). CDR3 region: CASSGRSGAQGGNQPQHF. The CDR3 DNA is TGTGCCAGTAGTGGCCGTTCCGGGGCTCAGGGAGGAAATCAGCCCCAGCATTTT.